Below, 22 T cell receptor beta chains from the same sample are listed, as sequenced in a study of cytomegalovirus exposure and HLA in healthy donors. Use of 60 Vbeta and 13 Jbeta primers characterized the PCR. Here immunoSEQ multiplex PCR was the method, and the copy in TCRdb shows in-frame clones only, minus some. The data show 110,000 to 150,000 clones, approximately 70% seen once. Sequences were obtained from PBMCs. The receptor source for this set is a woman between 55 and 75 years old in good health and CMV-seropositive.

This clone came up once. The chain uses TRBV5-1 and TRBJ2-7, with D perhaps matching TRBD1 (5 bases). This CDR3 spans 11 amino acids. Germline loops: CDR1 SGHRS, CDR2 YFSETQ. The germline V and J ends were trimmed by 3 bases and 6 bases, with 7 bases remaining between them. In DNA form, the CDR3 reads TGCGCCAGCAGCTCTGGGGCCGAGCAGTACTTC. It specifies CASSSGAEQYF.

The rearrangement joins TRBV11-2 to TRBJ1-1, with 7 bases fitting TRBD1. This CDR3 has 15 amino acids. Germline V gene sequence: CDR1 SGHAT, CDR2 FQNNGV. V shed 5 bases, J shed 0 bases, and the junction held 6 bases outside the gene matches. DNA of the CDR3: TGTGCCAGCAGCCTTTTGACAGGGATGAACACTGAAGCTTTCTTT. Protein: CASSLLTGMNTEAFF.

The V gene is TRBV2, the J gene TRBJ2-6; 7 bases are shared with TRBD1. With 9 bases clipped from V and 3 bases from J, the junction kept 8 bases outside the gene matches. The CDR3 runs to 15 residues. Germline lookup yields CDR1 SNHLY and CDR2 FYNNEI. The CDR3 region has the DNA TGTGCCAGACTCCAGGGGGTCAGTGGGGCCAACGTCCTGACTTTC. Translated: CARLQGVSGANVLTF. Full variable domain (missing parts from reference TRBV2 and TRBJ2-6): EPEVTQTPSHQVTQMGQEVILRCVPISNHLYFYWYRQILGQKVEFLVSFYNNEISEKSEIFDDQFSVERPDGSNFTLKIRSTKLEDSAMYFCARLQGVSGANVLTFGAGSRLTVL.

This clone was found once. The gene calls are TRBV27 and TRBJ2-1; 11 bases agree with TRBD2. CDR3 length: 17 residues. Trimming removed 5 bases from V and 3 bases from J; junction bases left unmatched: 9. Germline V CDR1 and CDR2: MNHEY, SMNVEV (reference sequence). Written as DNA, the CDR3 is TGTGCCAGCAGTCCCCAAAGACTAGCGGGAATCTACAATGAGCAGTTCTTC. This gives the protein CASSPQRLAGIYNEQFF.

Only one count was recorded for this clone. The chain employs TRBV20-1 and TRBJ2-7, with 8 bases that match TRBD2. Per germline, CDR1 DFQATT and CDR2 SNEGSKA (reference sequence). The CDR3 runs 11 residues. DNA of the CDR3: TGCAGCAGCGGGAGCTCCTACGAGCAGTACTTC. Translating gives CSSGSSYEQYF.

The V call is TRBV28, the J call TRBJ1-2; D is unclear. In germline, CDR1 is MDHEN, CDR2 SYDVKM. The CDR3 extends over 15 amino acids. Trimming pared 7 bases from V and 6 bases from J, leaving 21 bases between. The CDR3 spells CASNSLPAAANGYTF. The DNA of the CDR3 is TGTGCCAGCAATAGCCTCCCGGCCGCCGCCAATGGCTACACCTTC.

This clone was found a few times. The chain's CDR3 is CASSLVASGPYNEQFF. DNA of the CDR3: TGTGCCAGCAGCTTAGTTGCTAGCGGTCCCTACAATGAGCAGTTCTTC. The chain has TRBV7-2 and TRBJ2-1; 7 nucleotides match TRBD2. Germline V gene lookup returns CDR1 SGHTA and CDR2 FQGNSA. CDR3 length equals 16 residues. J was trimmed by 2 bases and V by 1 base; bases with no gene match: 5.

This clone came up once. V and J are TRBV11-2 and TRBJ1-3, with TRBD1 identical over 7 bases. This CDR3 comprises 15 residues. V trimming: 5 bases; J trimming: 5 bases; junction bases outside the gene matches: 9. The germline CDR1 and CDR2 sequences are SGHAT and FQNNGV. CDR3 nucleotides: TGTGCCAGCAGCCTGCGACAGGGTAGTAGAAACACCATATATTTT. Translated, it gives CASSLRQGSRNTIYF.

The chain links TRBV9 to TRBJ1-4; no definite D call. Germline V CDR1 and CDR2: SGDLS, YYNGEE. This CDR3 is 14 amino acids long. V dropped 0 bases and J dropped 10 bases, with 13 bases sitting between them. The CDR3 DNA reads as TGTGCCAGCAGCGTAGAAACAGCCGCGGGAAAACTGTTTTTT. As protein: CASSVETAAGKLFF.

The rearrangement joins TRBV5-1 to TRBJ1-5; D gene ambiguous. V gave up 0 bases and J gave up 1 base, with 8 bases separating them. Germline CDR1 and CDR2: SGHRS and YFSETQ. The CDR3 has 15 amino acids. The CDR3 DNA follows: TGCGCCAGCAGCTTGGAGGGAGTGAGCAATCAGCCCCAGCATTTT. Its protein is CASSLEGVSNQPQHF.

This chain links TRBV28 with TRBJ1-2; TRBD1 matches at 9 bases. J was trimmed by 8 bases and V by 6 bases; bases with no gene match: 13. There are 15 residues in the CDR3. Germline loops: CDR1 MDHEN, CDR2 SYDVKM. This chain's CDR3 is CASSPPNRGQGGYTF. The CDR3 DNA reads as TGTGCCAGCAGCCCGCCAAACAGGGGGCAAGGGGGCTACACCTTC.

This clone was seen just once. This sequence joins TRBV5-4 and TRBJ2-1, with 7 bases aligning to TRBD1. This CDR3 contains 15 residues. The germline V gene encodes CDR1 SGHNT and CDR2 YYREEE (reference sequence). Trimming took 4 bases from V and 0 from J; bases not matched to a gene: 4. The CDR3 spells CASSRQGASYNEQFF. In DNA, the CDR3 is TGTGCCAGCAGCCGACAGGGCGCCTCCTACAATGAGCAGTTCTTC. Full variable domain (missing parts from reference TRBV5-4 and TRBJ2-1): ETGVTQSPTHLIKTRGQQVTLRCSSQSGHNTVSWYQQALGQGPQFIFQYYREEENGRGNFPPRFSGLQFPNYSSELNVNALELDDSALYLCASSRQGASYNEQFFGPGTRLTVL.

This rearrangement joins TRBV28 to TRBJ1-1, with no clear D. Trimming removed 3 bases at V and 11 bases at J, with 13 bases between. The CDR3 sequence is 12 residues long. Germline loops: CDR1 MDHEN, CDR2 SYDVKM. CDR3 loop: CASSLDFKRAFF. The DNA of the CDR3 is TGTGCCAGCAGTTTGGACTTTAAGAGGGCTTTCTTT.

This chain links TRBV7-9 with TRBJ1-1, with 9 bases fitting TRBD1. Losses at the gene ends were 4 bases for V and 5 bases for J; bases not matched to a gene: 8. The CDR3 is made up of 15 amino acids. Germline loops: CDR1 SEHNR, CDR2 FQNEAQ (reference sequence). The CDR3 nucleotides read TGTGCCAGCAGCTCTCCGGACAGGGGTGATACTGAAGCTTTCTTT. This translates into CASSSPDRGDTEAFF.

The chain combines TRBV28 with TRBJ1-5; TRBD1 matches at 12 bases. The CDR3 consists of 16 residues. CDR1 and CDR2 from the germline V gene are MDHEN and SYDVKM. The ends lost 3 bases at V and 6 bases at J; junction bases unmatched: 6. CDR3 bases: TGTGCCAGCAGTTTTAGGGGACAGGGGGCGAGTCAGCCCCAGCATTTT. Protein: CASSFRGQGASQPQHF.

This clone appeared a single time. The J gene is TRBJ2-1, the V gene TRBV7-2; 9 bases are shared with TRBD2. V dropped 6 bases and J dropped 5; count of bases not matched to a gene: 8. Germline loops: CDR1 SGHTA, CDR2 FQGNSA. The length of the CDR3 is 15 residues. CDR3 region: CASSNPGLANNEQFF. In DNA form, the CDR3 reads TGTGCCAGCAGTAACCCGGGACTAGCCAACAATGAGCAGTTCTTC.

The chain employs TRBV7-8 and TRBJ1-2; D gene unclear. The CDR3 loop spans 13 amino acids. V lost 1 base, J lost 5 bases, and 8 bases lay in between. Germline V CDR1 and CDR2: SGHVS, FQNEAQ. CDR3 region: CASSLGTDYGYTF. Written as DNA, the CDR3 is TGTGCCAGCAGCTTAGGGACTGATTATGGCTACACCTTC. Complete variable domain (other parts from reference TRBV7-8 and TRBJ1-2): GAGVSQSPRYKVAKRGQDVALRCDPISGHVSLFWYQQALGQGPEFLTYFQNEAQLDKSGLPSDRFFAERPEGSVSTLKIQRTQQEDSAVYLCASSLGTDYGYTFGSGTRLTVV.

The rearrangement uses TRBV9 and TRBJ2-7; D perhaps matches TRBD2 (6 bases). Germline CDR1 SGDLS, CDR2 YYNGEE. The V gene lost 0 bases and the J gene lost 9 bases, with 19 bases spanning the gap. The CDR3 runs 15 residues. In nucleotides, the CDR3 is TGTGCCAGCAGCGTAGCCGGGACTCCTACCCAACGGCAGTACTTC. Its translation: CASSVAGTPTQRQYF. The full variable domain, completed using reference TRBV9 and TRBJ2-7, is DSGVTQTPKHLITATGQRVTLRCSPRSGDLSVYWYQQSLDQGLQFLIQYYNGEERAKGNILERFSAQQFPDLHSELNLSSLELGDSALYFCASSVAGTPTQRQYFGPGTRLTVT.

The chain recombines TRBV9 with TRBJ1-2; 7 bases are a match to TRBD1. The ends lost 3 bases at V and 2 bases at J; junction bases unmatched: 4. In germline, CDR1 is SGDLS, CDR2 YYNGEE. The CDR3 runs to 14 residues. The CDR3 loop reads CASSATGQNYGYTF. CDR3 bases: TGTGCCAGCAGCGCCACGGGACAGAACTATGGCTACACCTTC. The full variable domain, in which reference TRBV9 and TRBJ1-2 provide the parts outside the CDR3, is DSGVTQTPKHLITATGQRVTLRCSPRSGDLSVYWYQQSLDQGLQFLIQYYNGEERAKGNILERFSAQQFPDLHSELNLSSLELGDSALYFCASSATGQNYGYTFGSGTRLTVV.

This rearrangement joins TRBV19 to TRBJ1-1; TRBD1 is a possible D gene (5 bases). From germline, CDR1 is LNHDA and CDR2 SQIVND (reference sequence). V was cut by 1 base and J by 3 bases, with 9 bases left in between. CDR3 length: 14 residues. Here the CDR3 DNA reads TGTGCCAGTAGTATAGCAGGAGGGGACACTGAAGCTTTCTTT. Its protein is CASSIAGGDTEAFF.

V is TRBV28 and J is TRBJ2-7; TRBD2 might be the D (7 bases). CDR1 is MDHEN and CDR2 is SYDVKM in the germline V gene. The CDR3 contains 15 residues. V lost 4 bases, J lost 8 bases, and 21 bases lay in between. CDR3 sequence (DNA): TGTGCCAGCAGTTCCCCGGGGGGCCCTCATACCCAGCAGTACTTC. It encodes CASSSPGGPHTQQYF.

This clone showed up just a few times. The chain couples TRBV5-8 to TRBJ2-2; 9 nucleotides align to TRBD1. Germline CDR1 and CDR2: SGHTS and YDEGEE. The CDR3 is 14 amino acids. V shed 0 bases, J shed 11 bases, and the junction held 5 bases outside the gene matches. The CDR3 is CASSLARDRVELFF. DNA of the CDR3: TGTGCCAGCAGCTTGGCCCGGGACAGGGTAGAGCTGTTTTTT.